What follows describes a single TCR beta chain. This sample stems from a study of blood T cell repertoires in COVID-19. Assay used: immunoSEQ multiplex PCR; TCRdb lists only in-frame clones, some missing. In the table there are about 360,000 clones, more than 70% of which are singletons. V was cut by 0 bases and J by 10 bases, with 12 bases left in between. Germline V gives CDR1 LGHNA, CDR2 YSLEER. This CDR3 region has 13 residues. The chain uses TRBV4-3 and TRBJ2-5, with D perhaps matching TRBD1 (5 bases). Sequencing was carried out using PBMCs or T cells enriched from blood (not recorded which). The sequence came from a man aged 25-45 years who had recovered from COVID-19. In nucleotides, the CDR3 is TGCGCCAGCAGCCAAGATTCCGGCAGGGACCAGTACTTC. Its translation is CASSQDSGRDQYF.